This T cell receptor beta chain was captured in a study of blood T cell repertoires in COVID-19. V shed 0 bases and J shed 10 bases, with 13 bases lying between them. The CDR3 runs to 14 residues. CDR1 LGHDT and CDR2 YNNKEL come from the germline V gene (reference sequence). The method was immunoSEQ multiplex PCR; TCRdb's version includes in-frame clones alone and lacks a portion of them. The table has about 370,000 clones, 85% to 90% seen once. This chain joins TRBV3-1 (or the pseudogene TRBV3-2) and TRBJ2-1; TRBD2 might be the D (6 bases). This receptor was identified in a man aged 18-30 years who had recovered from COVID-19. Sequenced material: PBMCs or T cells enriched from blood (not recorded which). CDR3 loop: CASSQEWRAREQFF. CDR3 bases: TGTGCCAGCAGCCAAGAGTGGAGGGCTAGGGAGCAGTTCTTC.